These T cell receptor beta chains were read from a single sample in a study of prognosis after radiotherapy for stage I lung cancer. MiXCR, run by TCRdb on the multiplex PCR reads, gives a single entry per CDR3 protein. This sample has 8,000 to 9,000 distinct CDR3 sequences; approximately 60% occur once, and the top ten carry about 19%. This sample comprised PBMCs, obtained before or after stereotactic body radiation therapy (not recorded which). The source is a donor aged 50 or older with non-small cell lung cancer. Each CDR3 is given with its conserved first and last residue. D genes are given only for firm matches. Size tells how often a clone was seen (once, few, many) or the class of an expanded clone, and some rows leave it out.

>TRBV20-1|TRBJ2-1|TRBD2|medium-sized
TGCAGTGCCAGGACTAGCGGGGGATTAGAGCAGTTCTTC
CSARTSGGLEQFF
>TRBV28|TRBJ2-2|.|medium-sized
TGTGCCAGCAATAGTAGGGGGACCGGGGAGCTGTTTTTT
CASNSRGTGELFF
>TRBV20-1|TRBJ2-3|.|.
TGTAGTGCTTTGGGACCCAGGGGAGGGGATACGCAGTATTTT
CSALGPRGGDTQYF
>TRBV7-7|TRBJ2-5|.|.
TGTGCTAGCAGCTTAGATCCTACAGGGCAAGAGACCCAGTACTTC
CASSLDPTGQETQYF
>TRBV19|TRBJ2-5|.|.
TGTGCCAGTAGTATTGCCGCAGGAGGGGGTCGGCAAGAGACCCAGTACTTC
CASSIAAGGGRQETQYF
>TRBV7-9|TRBJ1-6|TRBD1|.
TGTGCCAGCAGCGATTACAGGGGGTCTAATTCACCCCTCCACTTT
CASSDYRGSNSPLHF
>TRBV6-1|TRBJ1-1|.|few
TGTGCCAGCAGCCACCAGGCAGAGCTCATGAACACTGAAGCTTTCTTT
CASSHQAELMNTEAFF
>TRBV19|TRBJ2-1|TRBD2|.
TGTGCCAGTAGCACCGGGACTACCGGGACCTCGTTCTTC
CASSTGTTGTSFF
>TRBV7-2|TRBJ2-6|.|.
TGTGCCAGCAGCTTAGTGAGAGGGGCCAACGTCCTGACTTTC
CASSLVRGANVLTF
>TRBV11-2|TRBJ1-6|.|.
TGTGCCAGCAGCTCTTGGACAAGCCCCAGTTCACCCCTCCACTTT
CASSSWTSPSSPLHF
>TRBV30|TRBJ2-7|TRBD2|.
TGTGCCTGGGGTGGGACTAGCGGGAGTTTATACGAGCAGTACTTC
CAWGGTSGSLYEQYF
>TRBV6-4|TRBJ1-3|.|.
TGTGCCAGCAGTTCCGCGACCCGGGAGACTGGAAACACCATATATTTT
CASSSATRETGNTIYF
>TRBV6-2/TRBV6-3|TRBJ2-1|TRBD2|medium-sized
TGTGCCAGCAGTTACAGTACTAGCGGTGTATACAATGAGCAGTTCTTC
CASSYSTSGVYNEQFF
>TRBV20-1|TRBJ2-5|.|medium-sized
TGCAGTGCTAGAGGTTTGAGGAGCCAAGAGACCCAGTACTTC
CSARGLRSQETQYF
>TRBV25-1|TRBJ1-2|.|.
TGTGCCAGCAGAGGGAGGGGGGACCCCTATGGCTACACCTTC
CASRGRGDPYGYTF
>TRBV2|TRBJ1-2|.|.
TGTGCCAGCAGTGAAGAGGGACGGTCGAACTATGGCTACACCTTC
CASSEEGRSNYGYTF
>TRBV11-2|TRBJ2-7|TRBD2|.
TGTGCCAGCAGCATCCAACTAGCGGGAGTTGGTGAGCAGTACTTC
CASSIQLAGVGEQYF
>TRBV29-1|TRBJ1-5|.|many
TGCAGCGTTGGTGATAGCAATCAGCCCCAGCATTTT
CSVGDSNQPQHF